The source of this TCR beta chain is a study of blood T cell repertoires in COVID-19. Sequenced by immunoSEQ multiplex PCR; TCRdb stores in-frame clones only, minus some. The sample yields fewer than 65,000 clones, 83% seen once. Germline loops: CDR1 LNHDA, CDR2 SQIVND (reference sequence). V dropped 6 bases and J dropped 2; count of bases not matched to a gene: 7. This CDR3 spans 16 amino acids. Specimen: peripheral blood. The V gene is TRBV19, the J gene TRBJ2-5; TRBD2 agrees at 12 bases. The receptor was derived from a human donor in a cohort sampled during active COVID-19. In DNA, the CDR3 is TGTGCCAGTAGCAGAAGAGGACTAGCGGGGCAAGAGACCCAGTACTTC. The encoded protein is CASSRRGLAGQETQYF. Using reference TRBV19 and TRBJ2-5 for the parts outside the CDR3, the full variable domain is DGGITQSPKYLFRKEGQNVTLSCEQNLNHDAMYWYRQDPGQGLRLIYYSQIVNDFQKGDIAEGYSVSREKKESFPLTVTSAQKNPTAFYLCASSRRGLAGQETQYFGPGTRLLVL.